The 12 T cell receptor beta chains below all came from one sample that was sequenced in a study of OX40 agonist ivuxolimab in advanced cancers. Here immunoSEQ multiplex PCR was the method, and the copy in TCRdb shows in-frame clones only, minus some. This sample has 95,000 to 100,000 clones, with about 80% found just once. The starting material was CD4+ or CD8+ T cells sorted from blood, obtained in a trial of the OX40 agonist ivuxolimab. These receptors all stem from an adult with an advanced solid tumor such as melanoma, head and neck, liver or kidney cancer.

The chain is built from TRBV21-1 and TRBJ1-5. TRBV21-1 is shown as a pseudogene. The CDR3 is made up of 15 amino acids. CDR3 DNA sequence: TGTGCCAGCACCGAAGCGGGGGGGGAGAATCAGCCCCAGCATTTT. Its translation: CASTEAGGENQPQHF.

The genes are TRBV2 and TRBJ2-7; D is perhaps TRBD1 or TRBD2 (5 bases each). The CDR3 is made up of 14 amino acids. Trimming removed 6 bases from V and 2 bases from J, with 14 bases in between. CDR1 SNHLY and CDR2 FYNNEI come from the germline V gene. CDR3 bases: TGTGCCAGCAGACCAGGGAGAGGGACCTACGAGCAGTACTTC. This encodes CASRPGRGTYEQYF.

The rearrangement uses TRBV19 and TRBJ1-4; TRBD1 aligns across 9 bases. The V gene's germline CDR1 is LNHDA and CDR2 SQIVND (reference sequence). The CDR3 extends over 16 amino acids. J was trimmed by 2 bases and V by 7 bases; bases with no gene match: 8. The CDR3 is CASTRTGATTNEKLFF. CDR3 nucleotides: TGTGCCAGTACTCGGACAGGGGCTACGACTAATGAAAAACTGTTTTTT.

The rearrangement joins TRBV2 to TRBJ1-2; D perhaps matches TRBD1 (5 bases). Trimming pared 1 base from V and 7 bases from J, leaving 13 bases between. Germline V gives CDR1 SNHLY, CDR2 FYNNEI. This CDR3 has 14 amino acids. In nucleotides, the CDR3 is TGTGCCAGCAGTGAAGAGGCGGCAGGGCTTGGCTACACCTTC. It encodes CASSEEAAGLGYTF.

This rearrangement joins TRBV6-5 to TRBJ1-5, with TRBD1 identical over 8 bases. Germline V gene lookup returns CDR1 MNHEY and CDR2 SVGAGI. CDR3 length: 13 amino acids. J was trimmed by 5 bases and V by 9 bases; bases with no gene match: 6. CDR3 sequence: CASSDRGYQPQHF. For the CDR3, the DNA is TGTGCCAGTTCCGACAGGGGATATCAGCCCCAGCATTTT.

This chain connects TRBV9 to TRBJ2-4; D gene ambiguous. Per the germline V gene, CDR1 is SGDLS and CDR2 is YYNGEE. V was clipped by 4 bases and J by 7 bases, with 15 bases between them. CDR3 length equals 14 residues. CDR3 sequence reads: CASSLGPSTNIQYF. In DNA form, the CDR3 reads TGTGCCAGCAGCCTCGGACCTTCTACGAACATTCAGTACTTC.

V gene TRBV9 combines with J gene TRBJ2-1; 9 bases agree with TRBD2. In germline, CDR1 is SGDLS, CDR2 YYNGEE. Trimming cost V 0 bases and J 0 bases; bases outside gene matches: 1. The CDR3 is made up of 16 amino acids. In nucleotides, the CDR3 is TGTGCCAGCAGCGTAGGCGGGAGGGACTCCTACAATGAGCAGTTCTTC. Its protein product is CASSVGGRDSYNEQFF.

The rearrangement uses TRBV30 and TRBJ2-3; no clear D. Trimming left V 4 bases short and J 2 bases short, with 10 bases between. Germline-derived CDR1 and CDR2 are GTSNPN and SVGIG (reference sequence). CDR3 length: 13 residues. The CDR3 loop reads CAWNSGNTDTQYF. The CDR3 nucleotides read TGTGCCTGGAATTCAGGCAACACAGATACGCAGTATTTT.

Only one count was recorded for this clone. The sample holds other DNA sequences that translate to the same CDR3. The chain links TRBV5-1 to TRBJ1-2; the match to TRBD1 covers 8 bases. CDR1 and CDR2 from the germline V gene are SGHRS and YFSETQ. The V gene end was trimmed by 2 bases and the J gene end by 6 bases; junction bases not matched to a gene: 6. The CDR3 covers 14 residues. CDR3 in DNA: TGCGCCAGCAGCTTTATCCGGACAGGGCATGGCTACACCTTC. It is translated as CASSFIRTGHGYTF. The whole variable domain, filled in from reference TRBV5-1 and TRBJ1-2, reads KAGVTQTPRYLIKTRGQQVTLSCSPISGHRSVSWYQQTPGQGLQFLFEYFSETQRNKGNFPGRFSGRQFSNSRSEMNVSTLELGDSALYLCASSFIRTGHGYTFGSGTRLTVV.

Comment on this clone: In the same sample, other DNA sequences code for this CDR3. V usage is TRBV19 and J usage is TRBJ1-5; D remains ambiguous. CDR1 is LNHDA, CDR2 SQIVND, per germline (reference sequence). V was trimmed by 3 bases and J by 2 bases, leaving 11 bases between them. The CDR3 runs 15 residues. The CDR3 DNA sequence: TGTGCCAGTAGTATTAAGGGCTCCGGCAATCAGCCCCAGCATTTT. This encodes CASSIKGSGNQPQHF.

The chain recombines TRBV21-1 with TRBJ2-2; the table's D call of TRBD1 was not tested on the DNA. TRBV21-1 is tagged as a pseudogene. CDR3 length: 15 residues. The CDR3 protein is CASSKGQQNTGELFF. CDR3 sequence (DNA): TGTGCCAGCAGCAAAGGGCAACAGAACACCGGGGAGCTGTTTTTT.

This clone has just one count. The chain combines TRBV9 with TRBJ2-2; 7 nucleotides match TRBD1. This CDR3 has 14 residues. Germline V gene lookup returns CDR1 SGDLS and CDR2 YYNGEE. V lost 4 bases, J lost 6 bases, and 6 bases stayed unmatched. The CDR3 region has the DNA TGTGCCAGCAGCCGGGACAGTTCAGCCGGGGAGCTGTTTTTT. Translation: CASSRDSSAGELFF.